This T cell receptor (beta chain) was found in a study of blood T cell repertoires in COVID-19 (TCRdb year 2020). For the study in its entirety: Samples from collaborators originated in the United States, Italy and Spain and spanned both the acute and convalescent phases of COVID-19. Where available, HLA class I and class II types were taken from metadata supplied by the sample provider and were not determined by assay-based typing. The sample metadata nearly always contained a de-identified subject ID, COVID-19 status, age in years and sex. The repertoires were made available in a free public database intended to serve as a resource for research on the immune response to SARS-CoV-2. The material from the prospective study consisted of cDNA or gDNA derived from T cells, B-cell-depleted T cells, or PBMCs. Samples were obtained from the ongoing ImmuneRACE study (first 160 participants) and from over 1,000 subjects provided by 6 global collaborators. Subjects who had been exposed to COVID-19, were actively infected with it, or had recovered from it provided the deeply sampled blood TCRbeta repertoires that made up the dataset. The study at large found these results: Clinical and demographic metadata were provided uncurated, with the amount varying by source and participant.

Collaborating institutions collected whole blood in K2EDTA tubes following their own protocols. Collaborator samples were shipped for TCRbeta analysis as frozen whole blood, isolated PBMCs, or DNA extracted from either sample type. TCRbeta CDR3 regions were amplified from genomic DNA using the immunoSEQ Assay, a bias-controlled multiplex PCR. Concerning the study's data processing: Within the assay, amplification of reference gene primers was used to estimate how many nucleated cells each sample contained. To quantify the absolute abundance of each unique TCRbeta CDR3 rearrangement, sequence reads were collapsed and filtered. For each sample, productive Simpson clonality was calculated by taking the square root of Simpson's diversity index across productive rearrangements. As stored in TCRdb, this immuneACCESS dataset retains in-frame rearrangements with V and J assigned. A fraction of the clones does not appear; measured against another copy, unresolved V genes explain less than half of the discrepancy, and the remainder lacks a known reason. V and J calls and clone size are given by that table; D and trimming were obtained from the DNA. The sample has about 40,000 clones on record, around nine tenths of them singletons. The ten largest clones capture about 2% of the sample.

Points on this clone: It lacks a known antigen. One base away there is no much larger clone; base qualities are not given.

V ends up 3 bases short and J 0 bases short, with an unmatched junction base count of 4. CDR1 MDHEN and CDR2 SYDVKM are derived from the germline V gene. The CDR3 sequence holds 15 residues, the cysteine and phenylalanine included. CDR3 DNA only is kept here, 45 bases in frame from base 1. The receptor comes from a human donor in a cohort sampled during active COVID-19. The rearranged chain carries TRBV28 and TRBJ1-1; 7 junctional bases match TRBD1. Sequenced: peripheral blood. CDR3 sequence: CASSLATGVNTEAFF. DNA sequence: TGTGCCAGCAGTTTGGCCACAGGGGTGAACACTGAAGCTTTCTTT.